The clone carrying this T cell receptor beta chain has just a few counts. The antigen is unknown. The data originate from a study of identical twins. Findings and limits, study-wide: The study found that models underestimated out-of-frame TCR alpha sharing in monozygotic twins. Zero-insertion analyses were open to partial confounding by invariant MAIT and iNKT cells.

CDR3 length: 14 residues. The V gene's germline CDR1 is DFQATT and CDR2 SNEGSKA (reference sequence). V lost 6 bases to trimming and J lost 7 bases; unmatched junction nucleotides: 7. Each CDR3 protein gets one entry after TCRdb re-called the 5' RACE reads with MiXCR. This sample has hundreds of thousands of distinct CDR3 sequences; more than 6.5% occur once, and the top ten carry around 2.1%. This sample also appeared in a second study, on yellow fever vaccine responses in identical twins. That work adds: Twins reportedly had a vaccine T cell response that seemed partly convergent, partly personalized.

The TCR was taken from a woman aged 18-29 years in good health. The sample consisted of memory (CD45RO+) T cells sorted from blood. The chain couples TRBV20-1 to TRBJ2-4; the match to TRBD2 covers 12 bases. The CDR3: CSATSGGTLNIQYF. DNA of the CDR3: TGCAGTGCCACTAGCGGGGGGACCTTGAACATTCAGTACTTC.